The 12 T cell receptor beta chains given below trace back to one sample, sequenced in a study of post-analysis software for immune sequencing data. Whole-study results and caveats: TRBV segments more frequent in patients than in controls numbered roughly 5 and included TRBV5-6, TRBV5-1 and TRBV20-1.

Unique molecular identifiers were carried by the TCR beta cDNA libraries. TCRdb reanalysed the PCR reads using MiXCR and keeps one entry per CDR3 protein. The table shows 450,000 or so distinct CDR3 sequences, with under 55% occurring only once. Antigens for these TCRs are unknown. Sample: blood. All receptors come from a girl aged 10-17 years with multiple sclerosis.

This clonotype occurred a few times. The chain joins TRBV6-6 to TRBJ2-1; tentative D call: TRBD1 (6 bases). The germline V gene encodes CDR1 MNHNY and CDR2 SVGAGI (reference sequence). Trimming stripped 6 bases from V and 3 bases from J, with 18 bases between. There are 16 residues in the CDR3. The CDR3 here is CASSYKGDSLYNEQFF. The CDR3, as DNA: TGTGCCAGCAGCTACAAGGGGGATTCACTCTACAATGAGCAGTTCTTC.

The chain carries TRBV15 and TRBJ2-1; either TRBD1 or TRBD2 may fit D (6 bases each). The CDR3 spans 14 residues. V shed 1 base and J shed 8 bases, with 12 bases lying between them. Germline V gene data show CDR1 as LNHNV and CDR2 as YYDKDF (reference sequence). CDR3 amino acids: CATSRVEGGDEQFF. Written as DNA, the CDR3 is TGTGCCACCAGCAGAGTGGAGGGGGGCGATGAGCAGTTCTTC. Based on the CDR3 plus reference TRBV15 and TRBJ2-1, the full variable domain is DAMVIQNPRYQVTQFGKPVTLSCSQTLNHNVMYWYQQKSSQAPKLLFHYYDKDFNNEADTPDNFQSRRPNTSFCFLDIRSPGLGDTAMYLCATSRVEGGDEQFFGPGTRLTVL.

Note on this clonotype: A read error is likely, as this CDR3 ends without the conserved phenylalanine or tryptophan. The chain has TRBV29-1 and TRBJ1-2; D is perhaps TRBD1 (5 bases). This CDR3 spans 14 amino acids. The V end was cut by 3 bases, the J end by 4 bases, with 15 bases between. Per the germline V gene, CDR1 is SQVTM and CDR2 is ANQGSEA. CDR3 in amino acids: CSVEDPGPFYGYTV. The DNA for the CDR3 is TGCAGCGTTGAGGATCCGGGGCCCTTCTATGGCTACACCGTC.

This chain connects TRBV20-1 to TRBJ2-3; no reliable D call. V gave up 5 bases and J gave up 2 bases, with 14 bases separating them. Germline V gene lookup returns CDR1 DFQATT and CDR2 SNEGSKA (reference sequence). The CDR3 length is 14 residues. CDR3 bases: TGCAGTGCTGCCGACTCTGGGCCCACAGATACGCAGTATTTT. The encoded protein is CSAADSGPTDTQYF.

The rearrangement joins TRBV5-1 to TRBJ2-5; possible D gene TRBD1, 6 bases. CDR3 length: 13 amino acids. Trimming took 4 bases from V and 4 from J, leaving 11 bases between them. Germline CDR1 reads SGHRS; CDR2 reads YFSETQ. CDR3 bases: TGCGCCAGCAGCCCGCTCAGGGGAGAGACCCAGTACTTC. Residues: CASSPLRGETQYF.

On this clonotype itself: The junction differs from germline at one of its ends, possibly a read error. This chain links TRBV7-9 with TRBJ2-1; TRBD2 agrees at 8 bases. Germline assignment: CDR1 SEHNR and CDR2 FQNEAQ (reference sequence). The CDR3 consists of 16 residues. In nucleotides, the CDR3 is TGTTCCAGCAGCTTAGTTACTAGCGGAATTTACAATGAGCAGTTCTTC. Amino acid sequence: CSSSLVTSGIYNEQFF.

The chain employs TRBV6-6 and TRBJ2-1, with D unresolved. Germline CDR1 MNHNY, CDR2 SVGAGI (reference sequence). The CDR3 runs 14 residues. V was cut by 2 bases and J by 5 bases, with 10 bases left in between. This CDR3 is CASSYPGVNNEQFF. The CDR3 DNA is TGTGCCAGCAGTTACCCAGGCGTGAACAATGAGCAGTTCTTC.

The gene calls are TRBV3-1 and TRBJ2-1; TRBD2 aligns across 7 bases. Unmatched junction bases numbered 6, after V lost 1 base and J lost 12 bases. The CDR3 is made up of 13 amino acids. Germline CDR1 is LGHDT and CDR2 is YNNKEL (reference sequence). CDR3 sequence: CASSQGSGGWQFF. The DNA for the CDR3 is TGTGCCAGCAGCCAAGGGTCGGGAGGCTGGCAGTTCTTC.

This clonotype has only a few counts. An end of the junction does not agree with germline; a read error may underlie this. The V call is TRBV7-8, the J call TRBJ2-1; 10 bases line up with TRBD2. There are 17 residues in the CDR3. The germline V gene has CDR1 SGHVS and CDR2 FQNEAQ. The CDR3 region has the DNA TGTGCCAGCAGCCTAGCGGGAGACTTCAGCTCCTACAATGAGCAGTTCTTC. Its protein product is CASSLAGDFSSYNEQFF. Together with reference TRBV7-8 and TRBJ2-1, the CDR3 gives the full variable domain: GAGVSQSPRYKVAKRGQDVALRCDPISGHVSLFWYQQALGQGPEFLTYFQNEAQLDKSGLPSDRFFAERPEGSVSTLKIQRTQQEDSAVYLCASSLAGDFSSYNEQFFGPGTRLTVL.

The rearrangement joins TRBV27 to TRBJ2-3, with D unclear. V lost 3 bases to trimming and J lost 1 base, with 8 bases between them. CDR3 length: 14 residues. Germline V gene data show CDR1 as MNHEY and CDR2 as SMNVEV (reference sequence). Here the CDR3 DNA reads TGTGCCAGCAGTTTCGACTCCCGCACAGATACGCAGTATTTT. Protein product: CASSFDSRTDTQYF.

This rearrangement joins TRBV20-1 to TRBJ2-7; no clear D. CDR3 size: 12 residues. The germline gives CDR1 DFQATT, CDR2 SNEGSKA (reference sequence). With 3 bases removed from V and 1 base from J, the gap between germline ends came to 7 bases. The CDR3: CSASWLSYEQYF. CDR3 nucleotides: TGCAGTGCTAGTTGGCTATCCTACGAGCAGTACTTC.

There are a few counts of this clonotype. J is TRBJ2-5 and V is TRBV24-1; perhaps TRBD2 as D (6 bases). CDR3 length: 15 amino acids. The V end was cut by 4 bases, the J end by 0 bases, with 11 bases between. Germline V lookup: CDR1 KGHDR, CDR2 SFDVKD. The CDR3 DNA reads as TGTGCCACCAGTGACCCTGGGGGGTACCAAGAGACCCAGTACTTC. Amino acids: CATSDPGGYQETQYF.